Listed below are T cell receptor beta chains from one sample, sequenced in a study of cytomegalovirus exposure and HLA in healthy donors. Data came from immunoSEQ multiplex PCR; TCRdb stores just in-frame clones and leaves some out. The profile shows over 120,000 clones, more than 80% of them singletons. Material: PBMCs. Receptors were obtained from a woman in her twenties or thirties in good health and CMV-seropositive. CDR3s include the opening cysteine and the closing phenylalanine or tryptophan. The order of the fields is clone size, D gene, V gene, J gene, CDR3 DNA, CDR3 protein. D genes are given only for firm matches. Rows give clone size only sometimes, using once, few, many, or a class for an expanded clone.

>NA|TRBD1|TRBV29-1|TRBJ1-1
TGCAGCACTCTGACAGGGGAGAGTGCTTTCTTT
CSTLTGESAFF
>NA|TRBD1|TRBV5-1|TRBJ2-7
TGCGCCAGCAGCTTGACCCCAGGGGGCTACGAGCAGTACTTC
CASSLTPGGYEQYF
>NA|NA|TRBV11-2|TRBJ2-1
TGTGCCAGCAGTCCCCGGGACTGGGGTTTTAATGAGCAGTTCTTC
CASSPRDWGFNEQFF
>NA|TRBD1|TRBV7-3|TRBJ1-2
TGTGCCAGCAGCCTCATAGGGGGCGATGGCTACACCTTC
CASSLIGGDGYTF
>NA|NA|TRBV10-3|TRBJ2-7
TGTGCCATCAGTGAGTTGCCACTATACGAGCAGTACTTC
CAISELPLYEQYF
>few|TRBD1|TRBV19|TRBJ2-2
TGTGCCAGTAGTATCCCCGGGACAGGGGACACCGGGGAGCTGTTTTTT
CASSIPGTGDTGELFF
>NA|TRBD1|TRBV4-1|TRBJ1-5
TGCGCCAGCGCACGACAGGGGGCAAATCAGCCCCAGCATTTT
CASARQGANQPQHF
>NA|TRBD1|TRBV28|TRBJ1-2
TGTGCCTCCAGGGGGATTCAAGCTAACTATGGCTACACCTTC
CASRGIQANYGYTF
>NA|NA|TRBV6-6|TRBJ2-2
TGTGCCAGCAGTTACGGGGCTAGTAACACCGGGGAGCTGTTTTTT
CASSYGASNTGELFF
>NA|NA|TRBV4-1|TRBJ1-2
TGCGCCAGCAGCCAAACAATCTCCTATGGCTACACCTTC
CASSQTISYGYTF
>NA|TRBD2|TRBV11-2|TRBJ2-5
TGTGCCAGCAGCCCCCGGTGGGTTAGCGGGTACCAAGAGACCCAGTACTTC
CASSPRWVSGYQETQYF
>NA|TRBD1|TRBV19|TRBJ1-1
TGTGCCAGTAGTAGGGGGACAGAAAACACTGAAGCTTTCTTT
CASSRGTENTEAFF
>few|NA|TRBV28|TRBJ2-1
TGTGCCAGCAGATCAATGATTGACAGCAATGAGCAGTTCTTC
CASRSMIDSNEQFF
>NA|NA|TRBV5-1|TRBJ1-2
TGCGCCAGCAGCATCCGGGACACTGGCTATGGCTACACCTTC
CASSIRDTGYGYTF
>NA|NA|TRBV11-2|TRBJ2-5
TGTGCCAGCAGCTCCCCCTGGGGAAGCGGAGAGACCCAGTACTTC
CASSSPWGSGETQYF
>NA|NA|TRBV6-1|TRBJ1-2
TGTGCCAGCAGTGCGGGACATCTGAGCTATGGCTACACCTTC
CASSAGHLSYGYTF
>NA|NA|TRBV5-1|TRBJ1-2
TGCGCCAGCAGCTTGGGATCACAGAACTATGGCTACACCTTC
CASSLGSQNYGYTF
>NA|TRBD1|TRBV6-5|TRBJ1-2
TGTGCCAGCAGTCGGGACAGGATCTATGGCTACACCTTC
CASSRDRIYGYTF
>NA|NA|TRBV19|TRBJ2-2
TGTGCCAGTAGTATATCGGGGTTCGAGTACACCGGGGAGCTGTTTTTT
CASSISGFEYTGELFF
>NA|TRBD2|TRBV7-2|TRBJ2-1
TGTGCCAGCAGCCCGATAGCGGGAGGATCCTACAATGAGCAGTTCTTC
CASSPIAGGSYNEQFF
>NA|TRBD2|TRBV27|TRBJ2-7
TGTGCCAGCAGTCCTAACCCGGGACTAGACTTGTACGAGCAGTACTTC
CASSPNPGLDLYEQYF
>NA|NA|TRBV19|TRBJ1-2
TGTGCCAGTAGTATCTTTCCGTCGGGGAACTATGGCTACACCTTC
CASSIFPSGNYGYTF
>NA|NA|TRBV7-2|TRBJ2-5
TGTGCCAGCAGCTTAGGGACAGACCCAGAGACCCAGTACTTC
CASSLGTDPETQYF
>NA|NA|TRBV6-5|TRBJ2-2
TGTGCCAGCAGTTACCTCCCCTTCACCGGGGAGCTGTTTTTT
CASSYLPFTGELFF
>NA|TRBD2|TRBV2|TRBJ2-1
TGTGCCAGCAGGGGACTAGCGGGGGGGAATGAGCAGTTCTTC
CASRGLAGGNEQFF
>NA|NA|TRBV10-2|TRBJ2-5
TGCGCCAGCAGTGGGGGGGGGCGGGAGACCCAGTACTTC
CASSGGGRETQYF
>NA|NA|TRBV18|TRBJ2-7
TGTGCCAGCTCACCGGGGGCAGGCGACTACGAGCAGTACTTC
CASSPGAGDYEQYF
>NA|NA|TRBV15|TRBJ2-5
TGTGCCACCAGCAGTGAAACAGGGCTGGAGACCCAGTACTTC
CATSSETGLETQYF
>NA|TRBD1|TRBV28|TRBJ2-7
TGTGCCAGCAGTTACACGCCCACGGGACAGGGAGCCCAATATGAGCAGTACTTC
CASSYTPTGQGAQYEQYF
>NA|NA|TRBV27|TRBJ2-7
TGTGCCAGCAGTTCAAACAGGGTCGCTGGGCACGAGCAGTACTTC
CASSSNRVAGHEQYF
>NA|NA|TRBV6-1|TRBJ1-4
TGTGCCAGCAGTGAATTGGGCAGGGGTTGGGAAAAACTGTTTTTT
CASSELGRGWEKLFF
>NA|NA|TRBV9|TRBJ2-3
TGTGCCAGCAGCCCGACCGGGTCTCGACGGACAGATACGCAGTATTTT
CASSPTGSRRTDTQYF
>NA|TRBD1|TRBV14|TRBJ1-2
TGTGCCAGCAGCCAAGTTCCAGGGGGCAGCTATGGCTACACCTTC
CASSQVPGGSYGYTF
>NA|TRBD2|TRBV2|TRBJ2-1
TGTGCCAGCAGTGTCCCTAGCGGGGGCAGCTCCTACAATGAGCAGTTCTTC
CASSVPSGGSSYNEQFF
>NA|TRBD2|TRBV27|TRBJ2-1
TGTGCCAGCAGTTCCGGGACTAGCGGGGCCAATGAGCAGTTCTTC
CASSSGTSGANEQFF
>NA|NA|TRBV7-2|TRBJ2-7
TGTGCCAGCAGCCAGGCTAGCTGGAACTACGAGCAGTACTTC
CASSQASWNYEQYF
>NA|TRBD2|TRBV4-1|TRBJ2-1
TGCGCCAGCAGCCCCCCCAGCGGGAGGTTCTACAATGAGCAGTTCTTC
CASSPPSGRFYNEQFF
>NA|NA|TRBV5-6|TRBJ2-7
TGTGCCAGCAGCTTGATGGGGGCTAGGAACGAGCAGTACTTC
CASSLMGARNEQYF
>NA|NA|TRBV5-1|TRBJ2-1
TGCGCCAGCAGCCCGGACGGGGGCTACAATGAGCAGTTCTTC
CASSPDGGYNEQFF
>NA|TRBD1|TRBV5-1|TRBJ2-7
TGCGCCAGCAGCTTGGCGACAGGGTGGCACGAGCAGTACTTC
CASSLATGWHEQYF
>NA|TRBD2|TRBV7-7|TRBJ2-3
TGTGCTAGCAGCCCCGGGACTAGAAACACAGATACGCAGTATTTT
CASSPGTRNTDTQYF